This T cell receptor beta chain was observed in a study of shared clonotypes between healthy human individuals. Trimming cost V 5 bases and J 9 bases, with 20 bases left between them. CDR3 length equals 15 residues. CDR1 is MDHEN, CDR2 SYDVKM, per germline. This clone came up a few times. Assay: immunoSEQ multiplex PCR; the TCRdb copy retains only in-frame clones and omits some. The sample contains roughly 450,000 clones, about four fifths of which appear only once. The source material was PBMCs. The sequence was collected from a woman aged 40 to 55 in good health. Some clones in this sample may be carry-over from other donors' samples. The rearrangement links TRBV28 to TRBJ1-5, with a weak D call TRBD1 (6 bases). In nucleotides, the CDR3 is TGTGCCAGCAGTGGGCGGGACAAGTTCTATCGGCCCCAGCATTTT. Translated, it gives CASSGRDKFYRPQHF.